These 5 T cell receptor beta chains share one sample of origin, sequenced in a study of T cells in Graves' hyperthyroidism and ophthalmopathy. From RNA transcripts, TCR beta CDR3 regions were amplified. The study used the HTBI primer set for a first-round RT-PCR of the TCR CDR3. TCRdb reprocessed the multiplex PCR reads with MiXCR, giving one entry per CDR3 protein. This table has 600,000 to 650,000 distinct CDR3 sequences, roughly 20% appearing once. The specimen was blood. Every receptor here comes from a man aged 25 to 40 with Graves' ophthalmopathy.

This clonotype turned up a few times. Written as DNA, the CDR3 is TGTGCCAGCAGTTACCAACGAAGGGAGGAAGCTTTCTTT. It specifies CASSYQRREEAFF. This chain uses TRBV6-5 with TRBJ1-1; D call uncertain. From germline, CDR1 is MNHEY and CDR2 SVGAGI. V was trimmed by 2 bases and J by 8 bases, leaving 12 bases between them. This CDR3 is built from 13 residues.

This clonotype was found many times. The CDR3 here is CASSPFTDYGYTF. The DNA for the CDR3 is TGTGCCAGCTCACCATTCACAGACTATGGCTACACCTTC. The chain combines TRBV18 with TRBJ1-2, with unresolved D. V lost 2 bases and J lost 3, with 7 bases in between. Germline lookup yields CDR1 KGHSH and CDR2 LQKENI. CDR3 length: 13 amino acids.

V usage is TRBV7-8 and J usage is TRBJ1-5; tentatively, D is TRBD1 (5 bases). The V gene's germline CDR1 is SGHVS and CDR2 FQNEAQ. The CDR3 totals 15 residues. V was clipped by 7 bases and J by 3 bases, with 16 bases between them. CDR3 loop: CASNPKGRDNQPQHF. CDR3 nucleotide sequence: TGTGCCAGCAACCCGAAGGGCAGGGACAATCAGCCCCAGCATTTT.

Many counts were recorded for this clonotype. The chain employs TRBV28 and TRBJ1-5; D perhaps matches TRBD1 (6 bases). The CDR3 length is 14 residues. Trimming took off 5 bases at V and 7 bases at J, with 15 bases between the two ends. CDR1 MDHEN and CDR2 SYDVKM come from the germline V gene. The CDR3 sequence: CASSSAGAGQPQHF. CDR3 in DNA: TGTGCCAGCAGTAGCGCAGGGGCTGGCCAGCCCCAGCATTTT.

There are many counts of this clonotype. This CDR3 reads CASSEGTAYGYTF. Written as DNA, the CDR3 is TGTGCCAGCAGTGAGGGGACAGCCTATGGCTACACCTTC. The rearrangement uses TRBV6-1 and TRBJ1-2; 7 bases map to TRBD1. CDR3 length: 13 residues. The J segment lost 4 bases and the V segment lost 3 bases, leaving 2 bases of the junction unmatched. The germline V gene has CDR1 MNHNS and CDR2 SASEGT.